A single sample gave rise to the 32 T cell receptor beta chains below, sequenced in a study of cytomegalovirus exposure and HLA in healthy donors. The PCR contained 60 Vbeta and 13 Jbeta primers. Sequencing was performed with immunoSEQ multiplex PCR; in TCRdb, only in-frame clones are kept and a portion is missing. In total, the table holds about 52,000 clones. The sequencing input was PBMCs. These TCRs come from a woman in her fifties or sixties in good health and CMV-seropositive.

This rearrangement joins TRBV5-4 to TRBJ2-7; 7 bases are shared with TRBD1. Germline V CDR1 and CDR2: SGHNT, YYREEE (reference sequence). The CDR3 is 15 residues long. J lost 2 bases, V lost 4 bases, and 9 bases had no gene match. CDR3 loop: CASSGRDSPPYEQYF. The CDR3 nucleotides are TGTGCCAGCAGCGGCCGGGACAGTCCTCCCTACGAGCAGTACTTC.

V usage is TRBV11-2 and J usage is TRBJ1-2; D not resolved. Per the germline V gene, CDR1 is SGHAT and CDR2 is FQNNGV. Trimming pared 1 base from V and 4 bases from J, leaving 13 bases between. The CDR3 is 15 residues long. CDR3 loop: CASSLGGNLGYGYTF. As DNA, the CDR3 is TGTGCCAGCAGCTTAGGCGGCAATTTGGGCTATGGCTACACCTTC. Full variable domain (outside the CDR3, taken from reference TRBV11-2 and TRBJ1-2): EAGVAQSPRYKIIEKRQSVAFWCNPISGHATLYWYQQILGQGPKLLIQFQNNGVVDDSQLPKDRFSAERLKGVDSTLKIQPAKLEDSAVYLCASSLGGNLGYGYTFGSGTRLTVV.

This sequence joins TRBV6-5 and TRBJ2-7; weak D call: TRBD2 (6 bases). Deletions cut 2 bases from V and 5 bases from J, with 19 bases between. Germline loops: CDR1 MNHEY, CDR2 SVGAGI. This CDR3 region has 16 residues. The CDR3 region is CASSYGRRAGRNEQYF. The CDR3 DNA reads TGTGCCAGCAGTTACGGACGGAGGGCAGGGCGGAACGAGCAGTACTTC.

V is TRBV29-1 and J is TRBJ1-5, with D unclear. The CDR3 contains 13 residues. Looked up from germline, CDR1 is SQVTM and CDR2 is ANQGSEA. Trimming stripped 4 bases from V and 0 bases from J, with 7 bases between. CDR3 coding DNA: TGCAGCGTTGGCGCAAGTAGCAATCAGCCCCAGCATTTT. Translation gives CSVGASSNQPQHF.

This chain joins TRBV7-2 and TRBJ1-2; 10 bases agree with TRBD1. The CDR3 extends over 16 amino acids. Germline V gene sequence: CDR1 SGHTA, CDR2 FQGNSA. Trimming at V came to 0 bases and at J to 4 bases, leaving 5 bases not matched to a gene. CDR3 amino acids: CASSLAGTGVPYGYTF. The CDR3 DNA reads as TGTGCCAGCAGCTTAGCTGGGACAGGGGTCCCCTATGGCTACACCTTC. Looking up the rest from reference TRBV7-2 and TRBJ1-2 gives the full variable domain: GAGVSQSPSNKVTEKGKDVELRCDPISGHTALYWYRQSLGQGLEFLIYFQGNSAPDKSGLPSDRFSAERTGGSVSTLTIQRTQQEDSAVYLCASSLAGTGVPYGYTFGSGTRLTVV.

The CDR3 sequence is CASSMDDRAAGYTF. In nucleotides, the CDR3 is TGTGCCAGTAGTATGGACGACAGGGCGGCTGGCTACACCTTC. This chain connects TRBV19 to TRBJ1-2, with TRBD1 matching 7 bases. CDR1 LNHDA and CDR2 SQIVND come from the germline V gene (reference sequence). The CDR3 sequence is 14 residues long. V lost 3 bases to trimming and J lost 7 bases; unmatched junction nucleotides: 8.

The chain couples TRBV7-2 to TRBJ2-1, with D perhaps TRBD1 (7 bases). The V end lost 1 base, the J end lost 6 bases, and 10 bases lay between the germline ends. The CDR3 sequence is 14 residues long. The germline CDR1 and CDR2 sequences are SGHTA and FQGNSA. CDR3 region: CASSLGRGVNEQFF. The CDR3 DNA sequence: TGTGCCAGCAGCTTAGGCAGGGGGGTCAATGAGCAGTTCTTC.

The chain employs TRBV5-1 and TRBJ1-1, with 8 bases matching TRBD1. V dropped 0 bases and J dropped 4; count of bases not matched to a gene: 5. This CDR3 comprises 15 residues. Looked up from germline, CDR1 is SGHRS and CDR2 is YFSETQ. The CDR3 reads CASSLVAQGGTEAFF. In nucleotides, the CDR3 is TGCGCCAGCAGCTTGGTCGCACAGGGGGGCACTGAAGCTTTCTTT.

The J gene is TRBJ2-1, the V gene TRBV7-2, with 12 bases identical to TRBD1. The CDR3 runs 15 residues. Trimming removed 5 bases from V and 7 bases from J; junction bases left unmatched: 6. Germline CDR1 is SGHTA and CDR2 is FQGNSA. The CDR3 protein is CASSAGQGAANEQFF. Written as DNA, the CDR3 is TGTGCCAGCAGCGCGGGACAGGGGGCCGCAAATGAGCAGTTCTTC.

This chain joins TRBV7-9 and TRBJ2-7, with 7 positions matching TRBD1. V was pared by 4 bases and J by 1 base, with 4 bases of the junction left unmatched. CDR3 length: 14 residues. Germline assignment: CDR1 SEHNR and CDR2 FQNEAQ (reference sequence). The CDR3 DNA is TGTGCCAGCAGCTGGATGACAGGGTCCTACGAGCAGTACTTC. Amino acid sequence: CASSWMTGSYEQYF.

The J gene is TRBJ2-3, the V gene TRBV7-2, with D maybe TRBD2 (5 bases). CDR1 SGHTA and CDR2 FQGNSA come from the germline V gene. Deletions cut 5 bases from V and 0 bases from J, with 12 bases between. The CDR3 loop spans 15 amino acids. The CDR3 DNA reads as TGTGCCAGCAGCCCGGGATCTCGGAGCACAGATACGCAGTATTTT. Protein sequence: CASSPGSRSTDTQYF.

J is TRBJ1-1 and V is TRBV11-3; D not resolved. This CDR3 comprises 13 residues. Germline CDR1 reads SGHNT; CDR2 reads YENEEA. The germline V and J ends were trimmed by 4 bases and 0 bases, with 6 bases remaining between them. DNA for the CDR3: TGTGCCAGCAGCTCACAGATGAACACTGAAGCTTTCTTT. This encodes CASSSQMNTEAFF.

V usage is TRBV15 and J usage is TRBJ2-2, with 9 positions matching TRBD1. The CDR3 has 15 residues. Trimming removed 5 bases from V and 3 bases from J; junction bases left unmatched: 4. The germline CDR1 and CDR2 sequences are LNHNV and YYDKDF (reference sequence). CDR3 loop: CATSDRDRDTGELFF. The CDR3 DNA reads as TGTGCCACCAGCGACCGGGACAGGGACACCGGGGAGCTGTTTTTT.

V usage is TRBV6-5 and J usage is TRBJ1-2; 8 bases fit TRBD1. From germline, CDR1 is MNHEY and CDR2 SVGAGI. The CDR3 consists of 14 residues. V dropped 6 bases and J dropped 2; count of bases not matched to a gene: 5. The CDR3 loop reads CASSRQGMNYGYTF. The CDR3 DNA sequence: TGTGCCAGCAGCCGACAGGGGATGAACTATGGCTACACCTTC.

J is TRBJ2-5 and V is TRBV2, with D possibly TRBD1 on 5 matching bases. The CDR3 length is 14 residues. Germline V gene data show CDR1 as SNHLY and CDR2 as FYNNEI. Trimming shortened V by 5 bases and J by 1 base, and 11 bases separated the two germline ends. CDR3 in DNA: TGTGCCAGCAGTCCTCAGGGTGCCCAAGAGACCCAGTACTTC. This translates into CASSPQGAQETQYF. Full variable domain (rest looked up from reference TRBV2 and TRBJ2-5): EPEVTQTPSHQVTQMGQEVILRCVPISNHLYFYWYRQILGQKVEFLVSFYNNEISEKSEIFDDQFSVERPDGSNFTLKIRSTKLEDSAMYFCASSPQGAQETQYFGPGTRLLVL.

The J gene is TRBJ1-3, the V gene TRBV7-9; D possibly corresponds to TRBD1 (5 bases). With 5 bases removed from V and 0 bases from J, the gap between germline ends came to 17 bases. The CDR3 length is 17 residues. CDR1 and CDR2 (germline): SEHNR, FQNEAQ (reference sequence). CDR3 nucleotide sequence: TGTGCCAGCAGCCCTAGGGGAGGGGACGACTCTGGAAACACCATATATTTT. Residues: CASSPRGGDDSGNTIYF.

This rearrangement joins TRBV7-9 to TRBJ1-2, with 8 bases aligning to TRBD1. Germline CDR1 SEHNR, CDR2 FQNEAQ (reference sequence). CDR3 size: 15 residues. J gave up 7 bases and V 2 bases, and 9 bases lay outside the gene matches. The CDR3 region has the DNA TGTGCCAGCAGCTTATCGAACAGGGGGATGGGTGGCTACACCTTC. Translation gives CASSLSNRGMGGYTF.

V is TRBV10-3 and J is TRBJ2-3, with 10 positions matching TRBD2. CDR1 and CDR2 from the germline V gene are ENHRY and SYGVKD. V shed 6 bases, J shed 6 bases, and the junction held 6 bases outside the gene matches. The CDR3 contains 14 residues. CDR3 bases: TGTGCCATCAGCGGGACTAGCGTCGGGGATACGCAGTATTTT. Its translation: CAISGTSVGDTQYF.

V and J are TRBV9 and TRBJ1-2; 9 positions agree with TRBD1. CDR3 length equals 16 residues. V lost 0 bases to trimming and J lost 1 base; unmatched junction nucleotides: 4. Germline CDR1 and CDR2: SGDLS and YYNGEE. For the CDR3, the DNA is TGTGCCAGCAGCGTAGGGGACAGGGTGGGTAACTATGGCTACACCTTC. Translating gives CASSVGDRVGNYGYTF.

V and J are TRBV6-1 and TRBJ1-5; D perhaps matches TRBD1 (5 bases). CDR3 size: 14 residues. Per germline, CDR1 MNHNS and CDR2 SASEGT. V was pared by 1 base and J by 5 bases, with 9 bases between. The CDR3 loop reads CASSEGQYHQPQHF. In DNA form, the CDR3 reads TGTGCCAGCAGTGAAGGACAGTATCATCAGCCCCAGCATTTT.

The chain is built from TRBV21-1 and TRBJ2-3; TRBD1, the table's D call, lacks a check against the DNA. TRBV21-1 is assigned pseudogene status. The CDR3 sequence is 18 residues long. CDR3 in DNA: TGTGCCAGCAGCAATATCAACAGTCCCCTACAGGGGCCAGATACGCAGTATTTT. This gives the protein CASSNINSPLQGPDTQYF.

This chain's CDR3 is CASSMGGLVTDTQYF. CDR3 bases: TGTGCCAGTAGTATGGGGGGTCTCGTCACAGATACGCAGTATTTT. V usage is TRBV19 and J usage is TRBJ2-3; possible D gene TRBD2, 6 bases. Looked up from germline, CDR1 is LNHDA and CDR2 is SQIVND (reference sequence). V was trimmed by 3 bases and J by 2 bases, leaving 12 bases between them. There are 15 residues in the CDR3. The whole variable domain, remainder taken from reference TRBV19 and TRBJ2-3, is DGGITQSPKYLFRKEGQNVTLSCEQNLNHDAMYWYRQDPGQGLRLIYYSQIVNDFQKGDIAEGYSVSREKKESFPLTVTSAQKNPTAFYLCASSMGGLVTDTQYFGPGTRLTVL.

CDR3 bases: TGTGCCACCAGCAGAGTTGGCCTCTCCTACGAGCAGTACTTC. It yields the protein CATSRVGLSYEQYF. The chain couples TRBV15 to TRBJ2-7; D is ambiguous. Between the trimmed V and J ends, which lost 1 base and 0 bases, there was a span of 7 bases. Germline CDR1 and CDR2: LNHNV and YYDKDF (reference sequence). This CDR3 has 14 residues.

CDR3 nucleotides: TGTGCCAGTAGAGAGAGCGGGGGCACTGGAAACACCATATATTTT. Protein product: CASRESGGTGNTIYF. The chain joins TRBV19 to TRBJ1-3, with a possible D match to TRBD1 (6 bases). V was shortened by 6 bases and J by 2 bases, with 14 bases between the two germline ends. Germline values: CDR1 LNHDA, CDR2 SQIVND (reference sequence). CDR3 size: 15 residues.

This chain connects TRBV5-6 to TRBJ1-5, with no clear D. The CDR3 covers 12 residues. Deletions cut 1 base from V and 5 bases from J, with 4 bases between. The germline gives CDR1 SGHDT, CDR2 YYEEEE. The CDR3 DNA reads TGTGCCAGCAGCTTGTCTCATCAGCCCCAGCATTTT. It encodes CASSLSHQPQHF. Using reference TRBV5-6 and TRBJ1-5 for the parts outside the CDR3, the full variable domain is DAGVTQSPTHLIKTRGQQVTLRCSPKSGHDTVSWYQQALGQGPQFIFQYYEEEERQRGNFPDRFSGHQFPNYSSELNVNALLLGDSALYLCASSLSHQPQHFGDGTRLSIL.

The chain couples TRBV2 to TRBJ2-4; 7 bases line up with TRBD1. CDR3 size: 15 residues. V lost 6 bases to trimming and J lost 0 bases; unmatched junction nucleotides: 5. From germline, CDR1 is SNHLY and CDR2 FYNNEI. CDR3 sequence: CASSEDRLAKNIQYF. DNA for the CDR3: TGTGCCAGCAGCGAGGACAGGCTAGCCAAAAACATTCAGTACTTC.

The genes are TRBV7-2 and TRBJ2-5, with D perhaps matching TRBD1 (5 bases). CDR1 is SGHTA, CDR2 FQGNSA, per germline. Trimming took off 4 bases at V and 6 bases at J, with 12 bases between the two ends. CDR3 length: 13 amino acids. CDR3 sequence: CASSSAVDKTQYF. CDR3 nucleotide sequence: TGTGCCAGCAGCTCCGCGGTGGACAAGACCCAGTACTTC. The full variable domain, its missing parts supplied by reference TRBV7-2 and TRBJ2-5, is GAGVSQSPSNKVTEKGKDVELRCDPISGHTALYWYRQSLGQGLEFLIYFQGNSAPDKSGLPSDRFSAERTGGSVSTLTIQRTQQEDSAVYLCASSSAVDKTQYFGPGTRLLVL.

This chain uses TRBV28 with TRBJ1-1, with 10 nucleotides matching TRBD1. V shed 5 bases, J shed 6 bases, and the junction held 9 bases outside the gene matches. This CDR3 has 15 amino acids. CDR1 MDHEN and CDR2 SYDVKM come from the germline V gene. CDR3 sequence: CASSLAGQGGAEAFF. The CDR3 nucleotides are TGTGCCAGCAGTCTGGCTGGACAGGGGGGTGCTGAAGCTTTCTTT.

The V call is TRBV4-1, the J call TRBJ1-2; D call uncertain. Per germline, CDR1 MGHRA and CDR2 YSYEKL. The V end was cut by 1 base, the J end by 2 bases, with 8 bases between. This CDR3 comprises 14 residues. The CDR3 region is CASSQGGGNYGYTF. In DNA, the CDR3 is TGCGCCAGCAGCCAAGGAGGAGGGAACTATGGCTACACCTTC.

The J gene is TRBJ1-6, the V gene TRBV25-1; D is undetermined. V was pared by 6 bases and J by 6 bases, with 12 bases between. From germline, CDR1 is MGHDK and CDR2 SYGVNS. CDR3 length equals 14 residues. As DNA, the CDR3 is TGTGCCAGCAGCCCGACTTTGGGTAATTCACCCCTCCACTTT. The encoded protein is CASSPTLGNSPLHF.

The chain carries TRBV5-6 and TRBJ1-1; weak D call: TRBD1 (6 bases). Germline lookup yields CDR1 SGHDT and CDR2 YYEEEE. V shed 3 bases and J shed 3 bases, with 6 bases lying between them. The CDR3 covers 12 residues. The CDR3 is CASSYRDTEAFF. CDR3 nucleotide sequence: TGTGCCAGCAGCTACAGGGACACTGAAGCTTTCTTT.

The chain is built from TRBV6-1 and TRBJ2-2; D remains unclear. The CDR3 has 13 residues. With 5 bases removed from V and 8 bases from J, the gap between germline ends came to 12 bases. Germline V gene data show CDR1 as MNHNS and CDR2 as SASEGT. The CDR3 here is CASSLRRAGELFF. Written as DNA, the CDR3 is TGTGCCAGCAGTCTAAGAAGAGCGGGGGAGCTGTTTTTT.